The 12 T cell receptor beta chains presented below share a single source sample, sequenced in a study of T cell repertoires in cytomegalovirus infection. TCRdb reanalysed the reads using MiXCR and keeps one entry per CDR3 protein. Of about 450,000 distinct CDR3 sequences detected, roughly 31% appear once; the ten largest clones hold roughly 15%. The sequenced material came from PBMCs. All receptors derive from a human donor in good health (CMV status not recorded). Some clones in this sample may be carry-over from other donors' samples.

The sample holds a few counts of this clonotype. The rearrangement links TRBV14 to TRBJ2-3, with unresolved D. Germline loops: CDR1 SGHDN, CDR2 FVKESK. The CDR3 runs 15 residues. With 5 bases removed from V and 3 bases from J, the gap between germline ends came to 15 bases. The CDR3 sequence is CASSARLFSTDTQYF. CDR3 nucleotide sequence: TGTGCCAGCAGCGCGAGACTTTTCTCGACAGATACGCAGTATTTT.

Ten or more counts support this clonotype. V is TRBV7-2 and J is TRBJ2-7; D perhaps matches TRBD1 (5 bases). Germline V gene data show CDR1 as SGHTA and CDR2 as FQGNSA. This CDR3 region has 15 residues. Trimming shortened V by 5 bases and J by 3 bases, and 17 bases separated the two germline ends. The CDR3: CASSPLVQGYYEQYF. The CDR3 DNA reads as TGTGCCAGCAGCCCCTTGGTGCAGGGTTACTACGAGCAGTACTTC.

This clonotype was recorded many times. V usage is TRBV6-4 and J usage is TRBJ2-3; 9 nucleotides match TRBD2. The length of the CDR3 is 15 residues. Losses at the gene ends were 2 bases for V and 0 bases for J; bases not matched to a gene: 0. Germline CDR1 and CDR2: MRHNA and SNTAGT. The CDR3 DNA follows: TGTGCCAGCAGTGACGGACTAGCGAGCACAGATACGCAGTATTTT. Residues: CASSDGLASTDTQYF.

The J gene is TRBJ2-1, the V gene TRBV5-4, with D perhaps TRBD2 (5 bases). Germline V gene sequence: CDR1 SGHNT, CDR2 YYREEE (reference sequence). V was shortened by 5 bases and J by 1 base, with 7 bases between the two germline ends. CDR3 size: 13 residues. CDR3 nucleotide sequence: TGTGCCAGCAGAGAGGGATCCTACAATGAGCAGTTCTTC. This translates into CASREGSYNEQFF.

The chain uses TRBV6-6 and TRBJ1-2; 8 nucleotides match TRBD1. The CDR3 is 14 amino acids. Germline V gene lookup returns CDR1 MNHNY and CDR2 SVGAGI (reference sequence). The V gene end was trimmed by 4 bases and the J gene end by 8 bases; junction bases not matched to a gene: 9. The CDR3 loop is CASSSSGTGGGYTF. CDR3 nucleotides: TGTGCCAGCAGTTCCTCGGGGACAGGCGGCGGCTACACCTTC.

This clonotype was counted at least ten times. The CDR3: CASSLTGGDQPQHF. As DNA, the CDR3 is TGTGCCAGCAGCCTGACAGGGGGCGATCAGCCCCAGCATTTT. V usage is TRBV7-2 and J usage is TRBJ1-5; 10 nucleotides agree with TRBD1. CDR1 is SGHTA and CDR2 is FQGNSA in the germline V gene. The CDR3 has 14 amino acids. V lost 5 bases and J lost 5; bases outside the gene matches: 3.

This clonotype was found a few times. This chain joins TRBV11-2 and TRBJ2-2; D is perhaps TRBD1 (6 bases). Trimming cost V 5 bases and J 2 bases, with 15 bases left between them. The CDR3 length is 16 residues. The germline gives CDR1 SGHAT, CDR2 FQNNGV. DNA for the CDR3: TGTGCCAGCAGCACGCTAGGGACAAGAAACACCGGGGAGCTGTTTTTT. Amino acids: CASSTLGTRNTGELFF.

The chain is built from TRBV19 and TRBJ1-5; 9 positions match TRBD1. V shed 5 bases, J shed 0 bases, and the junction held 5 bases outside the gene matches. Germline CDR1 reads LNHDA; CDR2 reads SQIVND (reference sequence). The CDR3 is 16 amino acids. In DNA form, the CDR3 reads TGTGCCAGTAGTCCGGGACAGGGTCGTAGCAATCAGCCCCAGCATTTT. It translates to CASSPGQGRSNQPQHF.

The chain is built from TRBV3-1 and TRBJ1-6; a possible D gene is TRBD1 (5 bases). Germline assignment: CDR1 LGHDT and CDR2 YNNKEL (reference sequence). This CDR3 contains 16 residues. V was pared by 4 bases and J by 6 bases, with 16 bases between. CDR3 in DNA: TGTGCCAGCAGCCCTCTCGGGCCCGGGGGTAATTCACCCCTCCACTTT. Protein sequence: CASSPLGPGGNSPLHF.

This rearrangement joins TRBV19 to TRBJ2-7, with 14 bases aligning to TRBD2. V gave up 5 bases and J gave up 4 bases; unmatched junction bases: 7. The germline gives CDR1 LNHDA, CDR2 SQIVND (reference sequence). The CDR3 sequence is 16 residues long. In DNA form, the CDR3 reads TGTGCCAGTAGTGCCTCCGGGACTAGCGGGGGTTACGAGCAGTACTTC. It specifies CASSASGTSGGYEQYF.

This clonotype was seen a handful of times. This CDR3 is CASSQATGSEQYF. CDR3 bases: TGTGCCAGCAGCCAAGCTACAGGGTCCGAGCAGTACTTC. V and J are TRBV3-1 and TRBJ2-7; tentative D call: TRBD1 (6 bases). V lost 1 base to trimming and J lost 6 bases, with 10 bases between them. The CDR3 extends over 13 amino acids. Germline V gene sequence: CDR1 LGHDT, CDR2 YNNKEL (reference sequence).

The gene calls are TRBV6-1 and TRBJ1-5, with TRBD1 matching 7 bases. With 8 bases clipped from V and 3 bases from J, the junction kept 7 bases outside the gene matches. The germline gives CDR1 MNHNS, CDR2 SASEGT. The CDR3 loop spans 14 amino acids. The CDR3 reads CASDTGAHNQPQHF. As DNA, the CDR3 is TGTGCCAGCGACACAGGGGCCCACAATCAGCCCCAGCATTTT.